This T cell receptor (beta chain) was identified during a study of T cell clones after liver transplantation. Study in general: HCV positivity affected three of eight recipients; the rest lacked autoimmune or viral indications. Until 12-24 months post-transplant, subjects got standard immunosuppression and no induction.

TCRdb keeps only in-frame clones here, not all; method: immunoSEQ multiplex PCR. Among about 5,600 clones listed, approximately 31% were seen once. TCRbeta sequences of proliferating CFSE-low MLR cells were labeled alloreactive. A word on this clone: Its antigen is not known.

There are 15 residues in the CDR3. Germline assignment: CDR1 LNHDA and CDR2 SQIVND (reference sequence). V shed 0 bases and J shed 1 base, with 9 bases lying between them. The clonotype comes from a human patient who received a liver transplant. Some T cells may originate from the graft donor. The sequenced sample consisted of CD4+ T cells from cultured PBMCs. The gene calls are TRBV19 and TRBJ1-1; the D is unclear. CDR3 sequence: CASSIDGKRNTEAFF. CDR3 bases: TGTGCCAGTAGTATAGATGGGAAGAGGAACACTGAAGCTTTCTTT.